Shown below are 32 T cell receptor beta chains from a single sample sequenced in a study of T cell responses to AZD1222 COVID-19 vaccine. TCRdb's copy holds only in-frame clones and misses some; the assay was immunoSEQ multiplex PCR. This sample has about 130,000 clones, with about 85% found just once. The sequencing here drew on peripheral blood, taken 28 days after the second AZD1222 dose. The receptor source for this set is an adult who received the AZD1222 COVID-19 vaccine.

CDR3 DNA: TGTGCCAGCAGTGGTAGCCGTCTGCCAATGAACACTGAAGCTTTCTTT. Its protein is CASSGSRLPMNTEAFF. The chain couples TRBV25-1 to TRBJ1-1, with D unclear. Per the germline V gene, CDR1 is MGHDK and CDR2 is SYGVNS. The V end was cut by 4 bases, the J end by 0 bases, with 15 bases between. The CDR3 loop spans 16 amino acids.

The CDR3 bases are TGCGCCAGCAGCTTTGGGGGGACAGCTAGCCAAGAGACCCAGTACTTC. The encoded protein is CASSFGGTASQETQYF. V gene TRBV5-1 combines with J gene TRBJ2-5; D possibly corresponds to TRBD1 (7 bases). This CDR3 has 16 residues. Trimming pared 2 bases from V and 1 base from J, leaving 15 bases between. Germline lookup yields CDR1 SGHRS and CDR2 YFSETQ.

This clone appeared a single time. The chain couples TRBV7-9 to TRBJ2-7; tentatively, D is TRBD1 (6 bases). V lost 5 bases and J lost 4, with 21 bases in between. Germline V gene data show CDR1 as SEHNR and CDR2 as FQNEAQ (reference sequence). CDR3 length equals 16 residues. CDR3 DNA sequence: TGTGCCAGCAGCGCCACCGGGACACCGGTATGGTACGAGCAGTACTTC. Encoded protein: CASSATGTPVWYEQYF.

The chain joins TRBV2 to TRBJ1-4; D call uncertain. V dropped 4 bases and J dropped 8 bases, with 5 bases sitting between them. In germline, CDR1 is SNHLY, CDR2 FYNNEI. This CDR3 comprises 11 residues. The CDR3 region has the DNA TGTGCCAGCAGTGGAGAGGAAAAACTGTTTTTT. This gives the protein CASSGEEKLFF.

CDR3 in amino acids: CASSKEGGRETQYF. DNA of the CDR3: TGTGCCAGCAGCAAAGAGGGGGGGCGAGAGACCCAGTACTTC. The chain joins TRBV21-1 to TRBJ2-5; the table's D call TRBD2 went unverified against the DNA. TRBV21-1 is a documented pseudogene. This CDR3 has 14 amino acids.

V gene TRBV7-6 combines with J gene TRBJ2-3, with D perhaps matching TRBD2 (6 bases). CDR1 SGHVS and CDR2 FNYEAQ come from the germline V gene. CDR3 length equals 14 residues. Trimming stripped 5 bases from V and 4 bases from J, with 13 bases between. The DNA of the CDR3 is TGTGCCAGCAGCGAACCGCGGGACGCAGATACGCAGTATTTT. Amino acid sequence: CASSEPRDADTQYF.

The chain is built from TRBV5-4 and TRBJ2-3; 9 bases line up with TRBD2. V shed 2 bases, J shed 6 bases, and the junction held 7 bases outside the gene matches. The CDR3 has 15 residues. Germline V CDR1 and CDR2: SGHNT, YYREEE (reference sequence). The CDR3 region is CASSLMAGGSDTQYF. The CDR3 bases are TGTGCCAGCAGCTTAATGGCGGGGGGGTCGGATACGCAGTATTTT.

The CDR3 reads CASSLATSGGSADTQYF. The CDR3 DNA reads as TGCGCCAGCAGCTTGGCTACTAGCGGGGGGTCTGCAGATACGCAGTATTTT. The V and J genes are TRBV5-1 and TRBJ2-3; 12 nucleotides align to TRBD2. The germline CDR1 and CDR2 sequences are SGHRS and YFSETQ. Unmatched junction bases numbered 6, after V lost 0 bases and J lost 4 bases. The CDR3 contains 17 residues.

The chain uses TRBV14 and TRBJ2-7, with D tentatively TRBD1 or TRBD2 (5 bases each). V lost 1 base, J lost 0 bases, and 10 bases lay in between. The V gene's germline CDR1 is SGHDN and CDR2 FVKESK. The CDR3 covers 15 residues. The CDR3 region has the DNA TGTGCCAGCAGCCAAGGGGACCCCAGCTCCTACGAGCAGTACTTC. Residues: CASSQGDPSSYEQYF.

This chain links TRBV5-4 with TRBJ2-3; D is unresolved. The ends were cut back, 1 base at V and 2 bases at J, with 14 bases in the middle. Germline loops: CDR1 SGHNT, CDR2 YYREEE (reference sequence). The length of the CDR3 is 16 residues. Here the CDR3 reads CASSLTALLPTDTQYF. Here the CDR3 DNA reads TGTGCCAGCAGCTTGACAGCTTTACTACCCACAGATACGCAGTATTTT.

As for this clone: This sample also contains other DNA sequences that code for the same CDR3. The chain has TRBV5-1 and TRBJ1-1; D is undetermined. Between the trimmed V and J ends, which lost 4 bases and 0 bases, there was a span of 7 bases. CDR3 length: 13 residues. Germline values: CDR1 SGHRS, CDR2 YFSETQ. CDR3 loop: CASSLLLNTEAFF. As DNA, the CDR3 is TGCGCCAGCAGCCTCTTGTTGAACACTGAAGCTTTCTTT. Combining the CDR3 with reference TRBV5-1 and TRBJ1-1 gives the whole variable domain KAGVTQTPRYLIKTRGQQVTLSCSPISGHRSVSWYQQTPGQGLQFLFEYFSETQRNKGNFPGRFSGRQFSNSRSEMNVSTLELGDSALYLCASSLLLNTEAFFGQGTRLTVV.

The chain joins TRBV30 to TRBJ2-2; no firm D call. The CDR3 spans 12 residues. The germline CDR1 and CDR2 sequences are GTSNPN and SVGIG (reference sequence). V was cut by 1 base and J by 5 bases, with 5 bases left in between. CDR3 residues: CAWSGRTGELFF. CDR3 in DNA: TGTGCCTGGAGTGGTAGGACCGGGGAGCTGTTTTTT.

The chain is built from TRBV6-5 and TRBJ2-1, with a weak D call TRBD2 (6 bases). V lost 9 bases and J lost 6, with 21 bases in between. This CDR3 contains 15 residues. Germline V gene lookup returns CDR1 MNHEY and CDR2 SVGAGI. The CDR3 spells CASTSVFSGVNEQFF. The CDR3 DNA follows: TGTGCCAGTACGTCGGTTTTCTCGGGGGTCAATGAGCAGTTCTTC.

This rearrangement joins TRBV3-1 (or the pseudogene TRBV3-2) to TRBJ1-1; D ambiguous. CDR1 is LGHDT and CDR2 is YNNKEL in the germline V gene (reference sequence). The CDR3 consists of 15 residues. Between the trimmed V and J ends, which lost 1 base and 2 bases, there was a span of 11 bases. DNA of the CDR3: TGTGCCAGCAGCCAAGTATTTAGCGTTAACACTGAAGCTTTCTTT. Translating it yields CASSQVFSVNTEAFF.

The V gene is TRBV19, the J gene TRBJ2-7; 7 bases agree with TRBD2. The germline V gene has CDR1 LNHDA and CDR2 SQIVND (reference sequence). V lost 4 bases, J lost 4 bases, and 10 bases stayed unmatched. The CDR3 is 15 residues long. CDR3 sequence (DNA): TGTGCCAGTAGTACCCAGGGACTACAAATATACGAGCAGTACTTC. Translating it yields CASSTQGLQIYEQYF.

The V and J genes are TRBV19 and TRBJ2-7, with 8 bases identical to TRBD1. V dropped 1 base and J dropped 1; count of bases not matched to a gene: 15. Germline CDR1 reads LNHDA; CDR2 reads SQIVND (reference sequence). The CDR3 runs to 19 residues. For the CDR3, the DNA is TGTGCCAGTAGTATAGGAGGGCCCTCCGGGACAGGAATTTCCTACGAGCAGTACTTC. This gives the protein CASSIGGPSGTGISYEQYF.

The chain combines TRBV24-1 with TRBJ2-7, with TRBD1 matching 8 bases. In germline, CDR1 is KGHDR, CDR2 SFDVKD. This CDR3 comprises 14 residues. Losses at the gene ends were 4 bases for V and 3 bases for J; bases not matched to a gene: 4. The CDR3 DNA reads TGTGCCACCAGTGAAGCAGGGGGCGTCTACGAGCAGTACTTC. Translated, it gives CATSEAGGVYEQYF.

In its sample, this clone was seen once. The V call is TRBV6-5, the J call TRBJ1-2; a possible D gene is TRBD1 (6 bases). V shed 9 bases and J shed 2 bases, with 16 bases lying between them. Germline lookup yields CDR1 MNHEY and CDR2 SVGAGI. The CDR3 loop spans 14 amino acids. The CDR3 DNA reads TGTGCCAGTAGGGCCAGGGGTGTGAACTATGGCTACACCTTC. This translates into CASRARGVNYGYTF.

This chain links TRBV10-1 with TRBJ2-7; the match to TRBD1 covers 8 bases. With V trimmed by 5 bases and J by 2 bases, 8 bases remained unmatched. The CDR3 contains 15 residues. The germline V gene encodes CDR1 WNHNN and CDR2 SYGVQD (reference sequence). CDR3 nucleotide sequence: TGCGCCAGCAGTCAAGGACAGGGAGTTCCCTACGAGCAGTACTTC. Its translation is CASSQGQGVPYEQYF.

The rearrangement uses TRBV5-8 and TRBJ2-2; D might be TRBD2 (6 bases). V was pared by 0 bases and J by 6 bases, with 15 bases between. CDR3 length equals 16 residues. Germline lookup yields CDR1 SGHTS and CDR2 YDEGEE. CDR3 in amino acids: CASSLDPGRRPGELFF. The CDR3 coding sequence is TGTGCCAGCAGCTTGGATCCGGGGAGGCGTCCCGGGGAGCTGTTTTTT.

In its sample, this clone was seen once. The chain combines TRBV30 with TRBJ2-2; weak D call: TRBD2 (6 bases). V lost 5 bases and J lost 1, with 17 bases in between. The CDR3 is 16 amino acids. Germline V gives CDR1 GTSNPN, CDR2 SVGIG (reference sequence). CDR3 amino acids: CAWSGVSGENTGELFF. DNA for the CDR3: TGTGCCTGGTCCGGGGTTTCGGGGGAGAACACCGGGGAGCTGTTTTTT.

The chain uses TRBV10-3 and TRBJ2-1, with TRBD2 matching 9 bases. CDR3 size: 17 residues. CDR1 ENHRY and CDR2 SYGVKD come from the germline V gene. Losses at the gene ends were 5 bases for V and 4 bases for J; bases not matched to a gene: 12. The CDR3 DNA sequence: TGTGCCATCAGTCCTGGTCCGGCGGGGGGGCCATACAATGAGCAGTTCTTC. Its translation: CAISPGPAGGPYNEQFF.

The chain is built from TRBV5-1 and TRBJ2-7; no definite D call. Trimming stripped 5 bases from V and 0 bases from J, with 21 bases between. The germline gives CDR1 SGHRS, CDR2 YFSETQ. This CDR3 spans 17 amino acids. The CDR3 nucleotides read TGCGCCAGCAGGCCGACCCAGGTGGGGTTAAACTCCTACGAGCAGTACTTC. It translates to CASRPTQVGLNSYEQYF.

The chain has TRBV11-3 and TRBJ1-1; D is unclear. Germline CDR1 and CDR2: SGHNT and YENEEA. V lost 2 bases to trimming and J lost 0 bases, with 4 bases between them. This CDR3 has 13 residues. CDR3 DNA sequence: TGTGCCAGCAGCTTATATGTGAACACTGAAGCTTTCTTT. This codes for CASSLYVNTEAFF.

The gene calls are TRBV18 and TRBJ1-1; the D is unclear. CDR3 length equals 15 residues. Trimming took 4 bases from V and 0 from J, leaving 12 bases between them. CDR1 is KGHSH, CDR2 LQKENI, per germline. CDR3 bases: TGTGCCAGCTCACGTGAGGGAAGGTTGAACACTGAAGCTTTCTTT. Protein sequence: CASSREGRLNTEAFF.

The chain joins TRBV6-5 to TRBJ2-7; D might be TRBD1 (6 bases). Germline lookup yields CDR1 MNHEY and CDR2 SVGAGI. The ends were cut back, 5 bases at V and 2 bases at J, with 10 bases in the middle. CDR3 size: 13 residues. The CDR3 DNA reads TGTGCCAGCAGTCCGCAGGGGACCTACGAGCAGTACTTC. It encodes CASSPQGTYEQYF.

The J gene is TRBJ1-2, the V gene TRBV19; D unclear. With 10 bases removed from V and 8 bases from J, the gap between germline ends came to 17 bases. Germline V gives CDR1 LNHDA, CDR2 SQIVND (reference sequence). The CDR3 is 12 amino acids. The CDR3 nucleotides read TGTGCCACTCAAAGAACCCCCGGCGGCTACACCTTC. It yields the protein CATQRTPGGYTF.

This sequence joins TRBV20-1 and TRBJ1-4, with D unresolved. Trimming took off 6 bases at V and 5 bases at J, with 4 bases between the two ends. CDR3 size: 10 residues. Germline assignment: CDR1 DFQATT and CDR2 SNEGSKA (reference sequence). CDR3 residues: CSAANEKLFF. The CDR3 DNA sequence: TGCAGTGCCGCCAATGAAAAACTGTTTTTT.

The V call is TRBV15, the J call TRBJ1-5; the D gene is possibly TRBD1 (5 bases). Deletions cut 5 bases from V and 2 bases from J, with 25 bases between. From germline, CDR1 is LNHNV and CDR2 YYDKDF (reference sequence). This CDR3 is 19 amino acids long. CDR3 residues: CATSWEEGIIGLGNQPQHF. In DNA, the CDR3 is TGTGCCACCAGCTGGGAGGAGGGGATCATAGGCCTTGGCAATCAGCCCCAGCATTTT.

The chain uses TRBV19 and TRBJ1-1; TRBD1 matches 8 bases. Germline V gene sequence: CDR1 LNHDA, CDR2 SQIVND (reference sequence). CDR3 size: 15 residues. The J segment lost 5 bases and the V segment lost 6 bases, leaving 11 bases of the junction unmatched. The CDR3, as DNA: TGTGCCAGTAGCCCAATGGACAGGGCTGGGACTGAAGCTTTCTTT. This sequence encodes CASSPMDRAGTEAFF.

A note on this clone: This sample also contains other DNA sequences that code for the same CDR3. CDR3 residues: CASNRVGNTIYF. CDR3 nucleotides: TGTGCCAGCAACAGGGTAGGAAACACCATATATTTT. The chain carries TRBV2 and TRBJ1-3; TRBD1 is a possible D gene (6 bases). V shed 7 bases and J shed 4 bases, with 8 bases lying between them. Germline CDR1 SNHLY, CDR2 FYNNEI. The CDR3 spans 12 residues.

The chain combines TRBV5-6 with TRBJ2-2; D is unresolved. This CDR3 contains 17 residues. Trimming removed 0 bases at V and 0 bases at J, with 12 bases between. CDR1 SGHDT and CDR2 YYEEEE come from the germline V gene. In nucleotides, the CDR3 is TGTGCCAGCAGCTTGGTGCGGTTGGTCGCGAACACCGGGGAGCTGTTTTTT. It is translated as CASSLVRLVANTGELFF. Together with reference TRBV5-6 and TRBJ2-2, the CDR3 gives the full variable domain: DAGVTQSPTHLIKTRGQQVTLRCSPKSGHDTVSWYQQALGQGPQFIFQYYEEEERQRGNFPDRFSGHQFPNYSSELNVNALLLGDSALYLCASSLVRLVANTGELFFGEGSRLTVL.